Listed below are T cell receptor beta chains from one sample, sequenced in a study of blood T cell repertoires in COVID-19. Clones were sequenced by immunoSEQ multiplex PCR, and TCRdb holds only the in-frame ones, with some missing. The sample carries approximately 76,000 clones, more than 80% recorded once. The material sequenced was peripheral blood. The receptor source for this set is a woman older than 75 with active or convalescent COVID-19. CDR3s include the opening cysteine and the closing phenylalanine or tryptophan. Fields, in order: CDR3 DNA, CDR3 protein, V gene, J gene, clone size, D gene, CDR3 length. D genes are given only for firm matches. Clone sizes are given selectively: once, few, many, or a class where the clone is expanded.

TGTGCCAGCAGTGAAGGCGGGGGGCGCACAGATACGCAGTATTTT	CASSEGGGRTDTQYF	TRBV6-1	TRBJ2-3	.	TRBD2	15
TGTGCCAGCAGCACTACAGGGAATTCACCCCTCCACTTT	CASSTTGNSPLHF	TRBV7-9	TRBJ1-6	once	.	13
TGTGCCAGCAGCTTATGGACAGGGGGGGACTATGGCTACACCTTC	CASSLWTGGDYGYTF	TRBV7-9	TRBJ1-2	.	TRBD1	15
TGTGCCATCAACTTACAGCTGAACACTGAAGCTTTCTTT	CAINLQLNTEAFF	TRBV10-3	TRBJ1-1	.	.	13
TGTGCCAGCAGCCCGGACGAGCAGTACTTC	CASSPDEQYF	TRBV7-8	TRBJ2-7	.	.	10
TGTGCCAGCACCCTAAGCGGGGGGGCGGGCATTCAGTACTTC	CASTLSGGAGIQYF	TRBV2	TRBJ2-4	.	TRBD2	14
TGTGCTAGTGGTCCGCACCGTACCGACAGCTTGATCTACGAGCAGTACTTC	CASGPHRTDSLIYEQYF	TRBV12-5	TRBJ2-7	.	.	17
TGTGCCAGCAGCTGGGGGCGGGCCATCAATTCACCCCTCCACTTT	CASSWGRAINSPLHF	TRBV5-6	TRBJ1-6	.	.	15
TGTGCCAGCAGCTCGGGGGGACCGCAACTTGAAGCTTTCTTT	CASSSGGPQLEAFF	TRBV5-4	TRBJ1-1	.	.	14
TGCGCCAGCAGCTTGGGGACAGGGGTGAACACTGAAGCTTTCTTT	CASSLGTGVNTEAFF	TRBV5-1	TRBJ1-1	.	TRBD1	15
TGTGCCAGCAGTTTCCAGACAGGGGGCTTCATGAACACTGAAGCTTTCTTT	CASSFQTGGFMNTEAFF	TRBV28	TRBJ1-1	.	TRBD1	17
TGTGCCAGCAGCTTAGGAGAACAGGCGACTGGAAACACCATATATTTT	CASSLGEQATGNTIYF	TRBV7-6	TRBJ1-3	.	.	16
TGCGCCAGCAGTGAGGCGAGGTCCCGGGACATTACTGAAGCTTTCTTT	CASSEARSRDITEAFF	TRBV10-2	TRBJ1-1	.	.	16
TGCGCCAGCAGGGGCGGGGCGAACACCGGGGAGCTGTTTTTT	CASRGGANTGELFF	TRBV10-1	TRBJ2-2	.	.	14
TGTGCCAGCAGTTCCCCGACTATCCAAGAGACCCAGTACTTC	CASSSPTIQETQYF	TRBV28	TRBJ2-5	.	.	14
TGTGCCAGCAGCCTCGGGGGGTCTGGAAACACCATATATTTT	CASSLGGSGNTIYF	TRBV11-2	TRBJ1-3	.	.	14
TGCGCCAGCAGCCAAGACGCTCCGGGGAGAGAGCAGTTCTTC	CASSQDAPGREQFF	TRBV4-3	TRBJ2-1	.	.	14